The next 23 T cell receptor beta chains were all read from a single sample in a study of cytomegalovirus exposure and HLA in healthy donors. Profiled with immunoSEQ multiplex PCR; TCRdb holds only in-frame clones, not every one. The sample lists some 76,000 clones, approximately 93% occurring once. Material: PBMCs. Receptor source: a woman aged 18-29 years in good health and CMV-seronegative.

The V call is TRBV5-6, the J call TRBJ2-1, with TRBD1 identical over 9 bases. This CDR3 spans 14 amino acids. J gave up 6 bases and V 1 base, and 2 bases lay outside the gene matches. CDR1 is SGHDT and CDR2 is YYEEEE in the germline V gene. In DNA, the CDR3 is TGTGCCAGCAGCTTGTGGGACAGGGTCAATGAGCAGTTCTTC. Translated, it gives CASSLWDRVNEQFF.

The gene calls are TRBV5-1 and TRBJ2-7; 10 bases line up with TRBD1. The CDR3 sequence is 16 residues long. V was clipped by 4 bases and J by 1 base; unmatched bases: 8. Looked up from germline, CDR1 is SGHRS and CDR2 is YFSETQ. This chain's CDR3 is CASSPGTGVMSYEQYF. CDR3 nucleotide sequence: TGCGCCAGCAGCCCCGGGACAGGGGTAATGTCCTACGAGCAGTACTTC. Drawing the rest from reference TRBV5-1 and TRBJ2-7, the complete variable domain is KAGVTQTPRYLIKTRGQQVTLSCSPISGHRSVSWYQQTPGQGLQFLFEYFSETQRNKGNFPGRFSGRQFSNSRSEMNVSTLELGDSALYLCASSPGTGVMSYEQYFGPGTRLTVT.

This clone was picked up one time. The chain couples TRBV30 to TRBJ1-2, with D possibly matching TRBD1 (6 bases). The germline V gene encodes CDR1 GTSNPN and CDR2 SVGIG (reference sequence). V dropped 1 base and J dropped 6 bases, with 15 bases sitting between them. CDR3 length: 14 residues. Written as DNA, the CDR3 is TGTGCCTGGAGTGATCAGGGGATTTGGAATGGCTACACCTTC. Its translation is CAWSDQGIWNGYTF.

This clone was seen only once. The chain carries TRBV15 and TRBJ2-7; tentatively, D is TRBD1 (6 bases). CDR1 LNHNV and CDR2 YYDKDF come from the germline V gene (reference sequence). Trimming took off 0 bases at V and 4 bases at J, with 10 bases between the two ends. CDR3 length: 14 residues. The CDR3 DNA reads TGTGCCACCAGCAGAGAGGGGGCGGAATACGAGCAGTACTTC. Translation gives CATSREGAEYEQYF.

The chain recombines TRBV5-1 with TRBJ2-7, with a tentative D call TRBD2 (6 bases). CDR3 length equals 15 residues. Per the germline V gene, CDR1 is SGHRS and CDR2 is YFSETQ. V was trimmed by 0 bases and J by 3 bases, leaving 13 bases between them. The CDR3 sequence is CASSLASGLSYEQYF. As DNA, the CDR3 is TGCGCCAGCAGCTTGGCGTCGGGACTGAGCTACGAGCAGTACTTC.

The CDR3 DNA follows: TGTGCCATCAGTAACCTACTGGGACAGAACAATGAGCAGTTCTTC. Translated: CAISNLLGQNNEQFF. The chain carries TRBV10-3 and TRBJ2-1, with 7 bases that match TRBD1. The germline CDR1 and CDR2 sequences are ENHRY and SYGVKD. CDR3 length: 15 amino acids. Trimming cost V 5 bases and J 5 bases; bases outside gene matches: 9.

V is TRBV15 and J is TRBJ2-7, with 11 bases lining up with TRBD2. The CDR3 loop spans 16 amino acids. Germline CDR1 is LNHNV and CDR2 is YYDKDF (reference sequence). After removal of 0 bases from V and 3 bases from J, the junction contained 4 bases not matched to a gene. This CDR3 reads CATSRDPGLAVYEQYF. The CDR3 DNA reads TGTGCCACCAGCAGAGATCCGGGACTAGCGGTCTACGAGCAGTACTTC. The variable domain in full, with the rest retrieved from reference TRBV15 and TRBJ2-7, is DAMVIQNPRYQVTQFGKPVTLSCSQTLNHNVMYWYQQKSSQAPKLLFHYYDKDFNNEADTPDNFQSRRPNTSFCFLDIRSPGLGDTAMYLCATSRDPGLAVYEQYFGPGTRLTVT.

The chain joins TRBV11-3 to TRBJ2-1; 8 nucleotides match TRBD2. Germline CDR1 SGHNT, CDR2 YENEEA. CDR3 length: 20 amino acids. The junction had 15 bases not matched to a gene; V was cut back by 1 base and J by 1 base. This CDR3 reads CASSLALPGLDSTSYNEQFF. CDR3 nucleotides: TGTGCCAGCAGCTTAGCATTACCGGGACTAGATTCCACGTCCTACAATGAGCAGTTCTTC.

The gene calls are TRBV18 and TRBJ2-1; tentative D call: TRBD1 (6 bases). V dropped 3 bases and J dropped 9 bases, with 18 bases sitting between them. Looked up from germline, CDR1 is KGHSH and CDR2 is LQKENI. This CDR3 is built from 15 residues. The CDR3 bases are TGTGCCAGCTCACCCGGGCCCGACAGGCAACGTGAGCAGTTCTTC. It codes for CASSPGPDRQREQFF.

J is TRBJ1-2 and V is TRBV2, with TRBD1 matching over 10 bases. Per the germline V gene, CDR1 is SNHLY and CDR2 is FYNNEI. The V segment lost 6 bases and the J segment 8 bases; nucleotides outside the gene matches: 3. This CDR3 has 12 residues. The CDR3 bases are TGTGCCAGCAGGGACAGGGGGTCAGGCTACACCTTC. Its translation is CASRDRGSGYTF.

J is TRBJ2-7 and V is TRBV19, with 7 positions matching TRBD1. V trimming: 6 bases; J trimming: 0 bases; junction bases outside the gene matches: 8. Germline-derived CDR1 and CDR2 are LNHDA and SQIVND (reference sequence). This CDR3 has 15 amino acids. CDR3 loop: CASRGSGTASYEQYF. CDR3 in DNA: TGTGCCAGTAGGGGCTCCGGGACAGCCTCCTACGAGCAGTACTTC.

V is TRBV27 and J is TRBJ1-5, with TRBD1 matching over 8 bases. The CDR3 sequence is 15 residues long. The V gene end was trimmed by 8 bases and the J gene end by 2 bases; junction bases not matched to a gene: 8. From germline, CDR1 is MNHEY and CDR2 SMNVEV (reference sequence). This CDR3 is CASRSGGAGNQPQHF. For the CDR3, the DNA is TGTGCCAGCCGTTCAGGGGGCGCTGGCAATCAGCCCCAGCATTTT.

The chain couples TRBV28 to TRBJ2-7; 8 bases agree with TRBD2. The CDR3 covers 15 residues. CDR1 and CDR2 (germline): MDHEN, SYDVKM. V lost 7 bases, J lost 5 bases, and 13 bases stayed unmatched. The CDR3 DNA reads TGTGCCAGCACGGGTCGGATTAGCGGGAAAGACGAGCAGTACTTC. Amino acid sequence: CASTGRISGKDEQYF.

This chain joins TRBV5-1 and TRBJ2-7, with D perhaps TRBD1 (6 bases). With 0 bases removed from V and 0 bases from J, the gap between germline ends came to 13 bases. The CDR3 has 16 amino acids. CDR1 is SGHRS, CDR2 YFSETQ, per germline. The CDR3 DNA reads as TGCGCCAGCAGCTTGGACCCCCAGGGGAGCTCCTACGAGCAGTACTTC. It translates to CASSLDPQGSSYEQYF.

This sequence joins TRBV28 and TRBJ1-5; D is undetermined. Trimming shortened V by 5 bases and J by 8 bases, and 7 bases separated the two germline ends. This CDR3 has 11 amino acids. Germline lookup yields CDR1 MDHEN and CDR2 SYDVKM. The DNA for the CDR3 is TGTGCCAGCAGTGGAGTTGAGCCCCAGCATTTT. It specifies CASSGVEPQHF. Drawing the rest from reference TRBV28 and TRBJ1-5, the complete variable domain is DVKVTQSSRYLVKRTGEKVFLECVQDMDHENMFWYRQDPGLGLRLIYFSYDVKMKEKGDIPEGYSVSREKKERFSLILESASTNQTSMYLCASSGVEPQHFGDGTRLSIL.

This chain links TRBV7-9 with TRBJ2-7; TRBD1 aligns across 8 bases. Germline V gene lookup returns CDR1 SEHNR and CDR2 FQNEAQ (reference sequence). This CDR3 is 15 amino acids long. V trimming: 3 bases; J trimming: 2 bases; junction bases outside the gene matches: 6. CDR3 bases: TGTGCCAGCAGCTTTGGACAGGGAGAAACCTACGAGCAGTACTTC. This sequence encodes CASSFGQGETYEQYF.

The V call is TRBV23-1, the J call TRBJ2-5; D not resolved. TRBV23-1 is an ORF; its function is uncertain. This CDR3 is 14 amino acids long. Trimming left V 2 bases short and J 3 bases short, with 10 bases between. The CDR3 is CASSQKTREETQYF. DNA of the CDR3: TGCGCCAGCAGTCAAAAGACAAGAGAAGAGACCCAGTACTTC.

The chain joins TRBV25-1 to TRBJ1-5, with D tentatively TRBD1 (6 bases). Germline assignment: CDR1 MGHDK and CDR2 SYGVNS. Trimming took off 6 bases at V and 4 bases at J, with 13 bases between the two ends. The CDR3 covers 14 residues. The CDR3 is CASSLTGDNQPQHF. The CDR3 DNA sequence: TGTGCCAGCAGCTTGACAGGCGATAATCAGCCCCAGCATTTT.

This chain uses TRBV19 with TRBJ2-1, with D possibly TRBD2 on 6 matching bases. V was cut by 3 bases and J by 0 bases, with 12 bases left in between. CDR1 and CDR2 from the germline V gene are LNHDA and SQIVND (reference sequence). There are 16 residues in the CDR3. CDR3 in DNA: TGTGCCAGTAGTATTGTCGGCGGGACCTCCTACAATGAGCAGTTCTTC. The encoded protein is CASSIVGGTSYNEQFF. The variable domain in full, completed from reference TRBV19 and TRBJ2-1, reads DGGITQSPKYLFRKEGQNVTLSCEQNLNHDAMYWYRQDPGQGLRLIYYSQIVNDFQKGDIAEGYSVSREKKESFPLTVTSAQKNPTAFYLCASSIVGGTSYNEQFFGPGTRLTVL.

V usage is TRBV28 and J usage is TRBJ1-4; 7 bases align to TRBD1. With 7 bases clipped from V and 4 bases from J, the junction kept 9 bases outside the gene matches. Germline V gives CDR1 MDHEN, CDR2 SYDVKM. The length of the CDR3 is 15 residues. The CDR3 here is CASTSGQVYNEKLFF. Here the CDR3 DNA reads TGTGCCAGCACCTCAGGACAGGTCTATAATGAAAAACTGTTTTTT.

The rearrangement links TRBV7-2 to TRBJ1-1; a possible D gene is TRBD1 (6 bases). Trimming pared 4 bases from V and 4 bases from J, leaving 16 bases between. The CDR3 totals 15 residues. CDR1 and CDR2 (germline): SGHTA, FQGNSA. CDR3 in DNA: TGTGCCAGCAGCTATGCGGGGGGGGCGAGCACTGAAGCTTTCTTT. Encoded protein: CASSYAGGASTEAFF.

The J gene is TRBJ2-2, the V gene TRBV28; weak D call: TRBD1 (6 bases). The CDR3 is 18 amino acids. V gave up 7 bases and J gave up 0 bases, with 21 bases separating them. Germline assignment: CDR1 MDHEN and CDR2 SYDVKM. DNA for the CDR3: TGTGCCAGCACCTACAATACTTGGACAGCCGCGAACACCGGGGAGCTGTTTTTT. This gives the protein CASTYNTWTAANTGELFF. The entire variable domain, with the rest obtained from reference TRBV28 and TRBJ2-2, is as follows: DVKVTQSSRYLVKRTGEKVFLECVQDMDHENMFWYRQDPGLGLRLIYFSYDVKMKEKGDIPEGYSVSREKKERFSLILESASTNQTSMYLCASTYNTWTAANTGELFFGEGSRLTVL.

The CDR3 DNA follows: TGTGCCAGCAGCTTATTCTCGGGTGGAGGGACAGTCTACAATGAGCAGTTCTTC. This encodes CASSLFSGGGTVYNEQFF. V is TRBV11-2 and J is TRBJ2-1, with TRBD1 as a possible D gene (7 bases). The CDR3 is 18 residues long. Germline-derived CDR1 and CDR2 are SGHAT and FQNNGV. Trimming shortened V by 2 bases and J by 3 bases, and 20 bases separated the two germline ends. Full variable domain (rest looked up from reference TRBV11-2 and TRBJ2-1): EAGVAQSPRYKIIEKRQSVAFWCNPISGHATLYWYQQILGQGPKLLIQFQNNGVVDDSQLPKDRFSAERLKGVDSTLKIQPAKLEDSAVYLCASSLFSGGGTVYNEQFFGPGTRLTVL.